This T cell receptor beta chain was retrieved from a study of shared clonotypes between healthy human individuals (dated by TCRdb to about 2020). As for the study more broadly: Three men and two women, aged 18 to 49 years, made up the cohort. For each donor, CD4 naive and CD4 memory were each run on three plates, CD8 naive on two plates, and CD8 memory on one plate. The study deeply sequenced blood TCR repertoires of five healthy adults to estimate repertoire size and the extent of clonotype sharing between individuals. Different laboratories and diverse techniques were used to prepare libraries and sequence TCR repertoires, to increase sequencing depth and limit assay-specific biases. Leukapheresis yielded between about 0.9 and 8.9 billion PBMCs per donor. The investigation overall reported the following: Only blood was sampled, and tissue TCR repertoires likely differ from those in blood. Naive subsets generally had larger estimated clonotype richness than memory subsets. Pairwise subsampling led to the expectation that sequencing depth would affect the degree of clonotype sharing among donors. Incomplete sequencing was indicated by rarefaction of sorted-subset datasets, despite the large sequencing depth. Compared with non-shared clonotypes, clonotypes shared by all four sorted-subset donors had higher generation probabilities. Sharing across a few donors was observed for around 4.8% of naive CD4, about 3.2% of naive CD8, about 2.3% of memory CD4, and about 0.38% of memory CD8 clonotypes. Because the study included only a small number of donors, the genetic and exposure-history diversity represented was limited.

The donors were healthy, HIV-negative adults with no recently reported acute infections or vaccinations. All donors were Caucasian adults living in Nashville, Tennessee, USA. CD4+ T cells were enriched by magnetic negative selection, after which naive cells were positively selected on CD45RA and the negative fraction was taken as the memory subset. Blood was collected by leukapheresis, and PBMCs were isolated by Ficoll-Histopaque density gradient centrifugation and then cryopreserved in liquid nitrogen vapor phase. Analytical flow cytometry was used to check the purity and quantity of each magnetically sorted T cell population. Each sorted fraction had its genomic DNA isolated and then quantified by UV absorbance on a Nanodrop 2000c. Using the deep immunoSEQ assay, TCR CDR3 regions were amplified from genomic DNA by multiplex PCR. Extracted genomic DNA from each cell subset was distributed evenly across all wells of several immunoSEQ 96-well plates, and each plate was treated as a replicate. Each replicate PCR for sorted subsets received about 220 ng genomic DNA, equal to roughly 30,000 T cell genomes. The purified libraries were quantified using a Qubit 3.0 fluorometer, sized with a Bioanalyzer 2100, and then quantified again using the KAPA Library Quantification kit. Each immunoSEQ 96-well plate was sequenced on its own single-read 150-cycle Illumina NextSeq 550 flow cell. The authors' pipeline ran thus. Because the immunoSEQ output held only junctional sequences and lacked quality scores, the filtering could not match the filtering applied to full-length reads. Sequences were annotated with PyIR, a Python wrapper for IgBLAST v1.9, using IMGT germline references to assign V/J genes and CDR3. Any read was removed if the V/J assignment was weak (E-value above 1e-6), the CDR3 was missing, or the read contained stop codons, out-of-frame junctions, or ambiguous translated residues. V3J clonotypes were defined by identical inferred V gene, J gene, and CDR3 amino acid sequence. The percentage overlap between two repertoires was calculated by dividing the number of shared unique clonotypes by the size of the smaller repertoire. Richness of each repertoire was evaluated using RTK rarefaction, the Chao1 estimator, and Recon v2.1 estimates of unobserved clonotypes. Generation probabilities for all TCRbeta clonotypes obtained by the gDNA method from four donors were computed using OLGA. Drawn from immuneACCESS, this table holds only the in-frame rearrangements with V and J called that TCRdb kept. Clones are partly lost; checked studies trace under half to an unresolved V gene and leave the rest unexplained. V, J and clone size are taken as reported in that table, and D and trimming were inferred from the DNA itself. Present in this sample are more than 2,000,000 clones, more than 90% of which were seen just once. The ten largest make up roughly 0.13% of the sample.

This clone was observed once. The target of this receptor is not known. No much larger clone exists at a distance of one base, and base qualities are not known. The specimen sequenced was naive CD4+ T cells sorted from blood. In light of the paper, this sample's cell subset or site label describes: CD45RA+ positively selected. This sequence originates from a man aged 18 to 30 in good health.

The DNA sequence is TGCGCCAGCAGCCCGGGACTAGCGGGAGGGCAAGAGACCCAGTACTTC. Protein translation: CASSPGLAGGQETQYF. Recombination linked TRBV4-3 to TRBJ2-5; TRBD2 matches 16 bases in the middle. Germline trimming: 4 bases from V, 2 bases from J; junction bases outside gene matches: 1. CDR1 and CDR2 are drawn from the germline V gene: LGHNA, YSLEER. The CDR3, from cysteine to phenylalanine, totals 16 residues. The DNA shown is the 48-base CDR3, in frame from base 1.